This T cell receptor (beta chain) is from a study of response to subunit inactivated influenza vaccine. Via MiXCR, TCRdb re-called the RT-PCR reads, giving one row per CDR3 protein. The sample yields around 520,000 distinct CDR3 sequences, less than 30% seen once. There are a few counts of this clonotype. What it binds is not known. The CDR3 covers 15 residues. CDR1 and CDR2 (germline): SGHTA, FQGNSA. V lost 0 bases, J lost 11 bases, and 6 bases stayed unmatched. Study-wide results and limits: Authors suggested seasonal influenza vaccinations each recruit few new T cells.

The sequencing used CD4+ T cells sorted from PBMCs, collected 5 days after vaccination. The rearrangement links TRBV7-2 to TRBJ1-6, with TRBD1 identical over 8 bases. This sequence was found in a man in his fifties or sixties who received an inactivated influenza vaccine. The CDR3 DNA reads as TGTGCCAGCAGCTTAGCGAGGACAGGGTTGGCACCCCTCCACTTT. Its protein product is CASSLARTGLAPLHF.